The clone carrying this T cell receptor (beta chain) was seen only a few times. Profiling relied on immunoSEQ multiplex PCR, and the TCRdb table lists in-frame clones only, not all of them. Of approximately 320,000 clones detected, roughly 71% appear once; the ten largest clones hold 6.3%. These data come from a study of cytotoxic CD8 clonotypes in ibrutinib-treated CLL. Study in general: A median roughly 11 months of treatment, range 6 to 36, preceded the collection of response samples.

This CDR3 has 16 residues. Between the trimmed V and J ends, which lost 2 bases and 1 base, there was a span of 12 bases. CDR1 is SGDLS, CDR2 YYNGEE, per germline. This chain links TRBV9 with TRBJ2-2; a possible D gene is TRBD1 (6 bases). The specimen was PBMCs, collected after 36 months of ibrutinib treatment. The source of this sequence is a human donor with chronic lymphocytic leukemia. The CDR3, as DNA: TGTGCCAGCAGCGTCCAGCCGGACAGGAACACCGGGGAGCTGTTTTTT. This encodes CASSVQPDRNTGELFF. Together with reference TRBV9 and TRBJ2-2, the CDR3 gives the full variable domain: DSGVTQTPKHLITATGQRVTLRCSPRSGDLSVYWYQQSLDQGLQFLIQYYNGEERAKGNILERFSAQQFPDLHSELNLSSLELGDSALYFCASSVQPDRNTGELFFGEGSRLTVL.